What follows are 28 T cell receptor beta chains derived from one specimen sequenced in a study of regulatory T cells in long-lasting Graves disease. Regarding time point: newly diagnosed GD, antithyroid drugs for less than 3 months. PBMC RNA was the source of the TCR library. iRepertoire HTBI primers and Arm-PCR of CDR3 regions built TCR beta libraries. TCRdb used MiXCR to reprocess the multiplex PCR reads, holding one entry per CDR3 protein. The data show about 620,000 distinct CDR3 sequences, around 17% seen once. The data also belong to a second study, concerning T cells in Graves' hyperthyroidism and ophthalmopathy.

The source was peripheral blood mononuclear cells (PBMCs), collected at new diagnosis, from a patient treated with antithyroid drugs. The receptors were gathered from a woman aged 25 to 39 with Graves disease.

This clonotype was recorded at least ten times. The V and J genes are TRBV15 and TRBJ2-7, with 9 positions matching TRBD1. Trimming took 5 bases from V and 4 from J; bases not matched to a gene: 6. This CDR3 contains 14 residues. The germline CDR1 and CDR2 sequences are LNHNV and YYDKDF (reference sequence). In DNA, the CDR3 is TGTGCCACCAGCGCCGAACAGGGGGCGTACGAGCAGTACTTC. This codes for CATSAEQGAYEQYF.

This clonotype occurred many times. The chain joins TRBV28 to TRBJ2-7, with no clear D. CDR1 MDHEN and CDR2 SYDVKM come from the germline V gene. Trimming took off 4 bases at V and 7 bases at J, with 11 bases between the two ends. The CDR3 runs 12 residues. The CDR3 sequence: CASSSTTREQYF. CDR3 bases: TGTGCCAGCAGTTCAACAACGCGGGAGCAGTACTTC.

This clonotype was observed many times. J is TRBJ2-1 and V is TRBV5-1; 12 bases agree with TRBD2. The V gene's germline CDR1 is SGHRS and CDR2 YFSETQ. The junction had 9 bases not matched to a gene; V was cut back by 3 bases and J by 2 bases. The length of the CDR3 is 18 residues. The CDR3 DNA sequence: TGCGCCAGCAGCTCACAACTAGCGGGAGGTATGGCCTACAATGAGCAGTTCTTC. Protein product: CASSSQLAGGMAYNEQFF.

This clonotype was seen repeatedly, ten times or more. For the CDR3, the DNA is TGTGCCAGCAGTTTAGGGACACGGTACGAGCAGTACTTC. Translation: CASSLGTRYEQYF. The chain uses TRBV28 and TRBJ2-7; D is perhaps TRBD1 (6 bases). Trimming pared 2 bases from V and 4 bases from J, leaving 9 bases between. The CDR3 is 13 residues long. Per the germline V gene, CDR1 is MDHEN and CDR2 is SYDVKM.

The chain combines TRBV2 with TRBJ2-1; 8 positions agree with TRBD2. This CDR3 spans 13 amino acids. CDR1 is SNHLY and CDR2 is FYNNEI in the germline V gene. The trim removed 9 bases at V and 8 bases at J, leaving 9 bases unmatched. The CDR3 spells CARTVAGGYEQFF. The CDR3 DNA follows: TGTGCCAGGACCGTGGCGGGAGGCTATGAGCAGTTCTTC.

This clonotype was picked up one time. The DNA is left out, because the CDR3 cannot be placed on it with certainty; the CDR3 is given as TCRdb lists it. The rearrangement uses TRBV13 and TRBJ1-5. The CDR3 has 23 residues if both end residues are counted. Germline-derived CDR1 and CDR2 are PRHDT and FYEKMQ (reference sequence). CDR3 region: CASSLGLAGAHEQYFGPGQPQHF.

This clonotype appeared many times. The chain combines TRBV12-3 or TRBV12-4 with TRBJ2-7, with 13 positions matching TRBD2. This CDR3 spans 16 amino acids. Germline trimming cut 1 base from V and 5 bases from J; bases unmatched to any gene: 5. The CDR3 DNA is TGTGCCAGCAGTTTAGTTCGGACTAGCGGGAGTCACGAGCAGTACTTC. Protein: CASSLVRTSGSHEQYF.

This clonotype was found many times. The rearrangement joins TRBV24-1 to TRBJ1-1, with a tentative D call TRBD1 (6 bases). This CDR3 is 12 amino acids long. Germline values: CDR1 KGHDR, CDR2 SFDVKD. V dropped 9 bases and J dropped 3 bases, with 10 bases sitting between them. The CDR3 region has the DNA TGTGCCACCCCAGGGGACGACACTGAAGCTTTCTTT. This sequence encodes CATPGDDTEAFF.

This clonotype was counted many times. The V call is TRBV2, the J call TRBJ2-3, with D tentatively TRBD1 or TRBD2 (5 bases each). The CDR3 loop spans 14 amino acids. The germline V gene has CDR1 SNHLY and CDR2 FYNNEI. Deletions cut 7 bases from V and 4 bases from J, with 15 bases between. CDR3 sequence: CASTGQYKSDTQYF. Here the CDR3 DNA reads TGTGCCAGCACGGGGCAGTACAAGTCAGATACGCAGTATTTT.

This clonotype was observed at least ten times. CDR3 loop: CASSLLGRRSYNEQFF. The CDR3 DNA is TGTGCCAGCAGTTTATTAGGGCGACGATCCTACAATGAGCAGTTCTTC. The chain has TRBV28 and TRBJ2-1; no clear D. The V end lost 1 base, the J end lost 1 base, and 11 bases lay between the germline ends. The CDR3 covers 16 residues. Germline CDR1 is MDHEN and CDR2 is SYDVKM. Full variable domain (missing parts from reference TRBV28 and TRBJ2-1): DVKVTQSSRYLVKRTGEKVFLECVQDMDHENMFWYRQDPGLGLRLIYFSYDVKMKEKGDIPEGYSVSREKKERFSLILESASTNQTSMYLCASSLLGRRSYNEQFFGPGTRLTVL.

In its sample, this clonotype was seen many times. V and J are TRBV6-5 and TRBJ1-1; the D is unclear. The ends were cut back, 2 bases at V and 0 bases at J, with 13 bases in the middle. Germline assignment: CDR1 MNHEY and CDR2 SVGAGI. This CDR3 spans 16 amino acids. The CDR3 reads CASSYGRNPMNTEAFF. CDR3 coding DNA: TGTGCCAGCAGTTACGGGCGGAACCCCATGAACACTGAAGCTTTCTTT.

Notes on this clonotype: A much larger clone lies a single base off, so this may be a read error. This chain connects TRBV27 to TRBJ2-5; the D gene is possibly TRBD2 (5 bases). The CDR3 consists of 14 residues. Looked up from germline, CDR1 is MNHEY and CDR2 is SMNVEV (reference sequence). The DNA for the CDR3 is TGTGCCAGCAGTTTTTCGACTGCATGGGAGACCCAGCACTTC. Translation gives CASSFSTAWETQHF.

This clonotype was counted only a few times. The CDR3: CASRSGGAAKNIQYF. The CDR3 DNA is TGTGCCAGCAGATCAGGGGGCGCGGCCAAAAACATTCAGTACTTC. The chain links TRBV11-2 to TRBJ2-4; 8 bases are a match to TRBD1. Trimming at V came to 6 bases and at J to 1 base, leaving 5 bases not matched to a gene. The CDR3 is 15 residues long. The germline V gene has CDR1 SGHAT and CDR2 FQNNGV.

This clonotype was observed at least ten times. This chain joins TRBV7-3 and TRBJ2-3; D is ambiguous. V dropped 5 bases and J dropped 3 bases, with 6 bases sitting between them. This CDR3 has 12 amino acids. Germline V lookup: CDR1 SGHTA, CDR2 FQGTGA. Written as DNA, the CDR3 is TGTGCCAGCAGCGTTTGGACAGATACGCAGTATTTT. Translated: CASSVWTDTQYF.

The CDR3 DNA sequence: TGTGCCAGCAGCTTATGGACTAGCGGCAACACAGATACGCAGTATTTT. It specifies CASSLWTSGNTDTQYF. The rearrangement uses TRBV5-4 and TRBJ2-3, with TRBD2 identical over 10 bases. The junction had 5 bases not matched to a gene; V was cut back by 2 bases and J by 2 bases. The CDR3 covers 16 residues. Germline values: CDR1 SGHNT, CDR2 YYREEE (reference sequence). The entire variable domain, with the rest obtained from reference TRBV5-4 and TRBJ2-3, is as follows: ETGVTQSPTHLIKTRGQQVTLRCSSQSGHNTVSWYQQALGQGPQFIFQYYREEENGRGNFPPRFSGLQFPNYSSELNVNALELDDSALYLCASSLWTSGNTDTQYFGPGTRLTVL.

The rearrangement links TRBV6-1 to TRBJ2-1, with 10 bases lining up with TRBD1. There are 14 residues in the CDR3. V shed 7 bases and J 14 bases; nucleotides not matched to a gene: 14. The germline gives CDR1 MNHNS, CDR2 SASEGT. CDR3 bases: TGTGCCAGCATTCGGGAGGACAGGGGGTCCGGGGAGTTCTTC. Translation gives CASIREDRGSGEFF.

The chain employs TRBV20-1 and TRBJ1-2; D may be TRBD1 (6 bases). CDR1 DFQATT and CDR2 SNEGSKA come from the germline V gene (reference sequence). The CDR3 length is 12 residues. V lost 5 bases and J 8 bases, leaving 15 bases between the germline ends. The chain's CDR3 is CSAPRQASGYTF. The CDR3 DNA reads TGCAGTGCTCCAAGACAGGCGAGCGGCTACACCTTC.

This chain links TRBV19 with TRBJ1-1, with D perhaps matching TRBD1 (6 bases). Germline V lookup: CDR1 LNHDA, CDR2 SQIVND (reference sequence). This CDR3 is built from 15 residues. The V and J ends lost 4 bases and 0 bases respectively, with 12 bases between them. The CDR3 protein is CASSTNRDMNTEAFF. The CDR3 DNA follows: TGTGCCAGTAGTACCAATAGGGACATGAACACTGAAGCTTTCTTT.

This sequence joins TRBV30 and TRBJ2-7; 14 bases are shared with TRBD2. Germline CDR1 reads GTSNPN; CDR2 reads SVGIG (reference sequence). V was pared by 5 bases and J by 9 bases, with 6 bases of the junction left unmatched. The CDR3 loop spans 13 amino acids. Here the CDR3 reads CAWGTSGGAGQYF. DNA of the CDR3: TGTGCCTGGGGGACTAGCGGGGGAGCCGGGCAGTACTTC.

This clonotype was counted ten times or more. The rearrangement uses TRBV6-8 and TRBJ2-5; TRBD1 agrees at 8 bases. CDR3 length equals 17 residues. Germline V CDR1 and CDR2: MNHGY, SAAAGT. The V gene end was trimmed by 0 bases and the J gene end by 4 bases; junction bases not matched to a gene: 10. This CDR3 reads CASSYSSSTGVGETQYF. DNA for the CDR3: TGTGCCAGCAGTTACTCGTCGTCGACAGGGGTAGGAGAGACCCAGTACTTC.

This clonotype was detected ten times or more. The chain combines TRBV2 with TRBJ2-1; D might be TRBD1 or TRBD2, each matching 5 bases. The CDR3 totals 12 residues. V was pared by 8 bases and J by 4 bases, with 9 bases between. Per germline, CDR1 SNHLY and CDR2 FYNNEI. The CDR3 DNA is TGTGCCAGCGGGGACGGGTACAATGAGCAGTTCTTC. It yields the protein CASGDGYNEQFF.

This clonotype was seen a handful of times. The chain couples TRBV7-8 to TRBJ2-3; D unresolved. Germline values: CDR1 SGHVS, CDR2 FQNEAQ. Deletions cut 5 bases from V and 4 bases from J, with 19 bases between. The CDR3 length is 16 residues. DNA for the CDR3: TGTGCCAGCAGCGGCACGCCATACCGCACCTCAGATACGCAGTATTTT. Its protein product is CASSGTPYRTSDTQYF.

V usage is TRBV5-5 and J usage is TRBJ1-4; no reliable D call. The V gene's germline CDR1 is SGHKS and CDR2 YYEKEE (reference sequence). V was pared by 2 bases and J by 6 bases, with 23 bases between. CDR3 length: 18 residues. The CDR3 nucleotides are TGTGCCAGCAGCTTTAGAGGGAGGGCCCGCTTAAGAGATGAAAAACTGTTTTTT. Translating gives CASSFRGRARLRDEKLFF.

This clonotype was observed a handful of times. The chain is built from TRBV19 and TRBJ2-3; D is uncertain. With 3 bases removed from V and 5 bases from J, the gap between germline ends came to 12 bases. The germline gives CDR1 LNHDA, CDR2 SQIVND (reference sequence). This CDR3 contains 14 residues. This CDR3 reads CASSILQMGDTQYF. CDR3 in DNA: TGTGCCAGTAGTATCCTACAGATGGGAGATACGCAGTATTTT. The full variable domain, in which reference TRBV19 and TRBJ2-3 provide the parts outside the CDR3, is DGGITQSPKYLFRKEGQNVTLSCEQNLNHDAMYWYRQDPGQGLRLIYYSQIVNDFQKGDIAEGYSVSREKKESFPLTVTSAQKNPTAFYLCASSILQMGDTQYFGPGTRLTVL.

This clonotype turned up a few times. The chain links TRBV5-1 to TRBJ2-4, with a weak D call TRBD1 (6 bases). V was trimmed by 6 bases and J by 2 bases, leaving 15 bases between them. Germline CDR1 SGHRS, CDR2 YFSETQ. CDR3 size: 15 residues. The CDR3 is CASKYRDKTKNIQYF. In DNA, the CDR3 is TGCGCCAGCAAGTACAGGGATAAGACCAAAAACATTCAGTACTTC.

This clonotype was counted at least ten times. The CDR3 loop reads CASSYGGDSGANVLTF. CDR3 in DNA: TGTGCCAGCAGTTACGGCGGAGACTCTGGGGCCAACGTCCTGACTTTC. V gene TRBV6-5 combines with J gene TRBJ2-6; no clear D. CDR1 MNHEY and CDR2 SVGAGI come from the germline V gene. The CDR3 consists of 16 residues. The V gene lost 2 bases and the J gene lost 0 bases, with 8 bases spanning the gap.

The genes are TRBV27 and TRBJ1-6; 7 nucleotides agree with TRBD1. Germline V gene lookup returns CDR1 MNHEY and CDR2 SMNVEV (reference sequence). The CDR3 length is 14 residues. After removal of 3 bases from V and 11 bases from J, the junction contained 7 bases not matched to a gene. The DNA of the CDR3 is TGTGCCAGCAGTTTGGAGACAGGGAAAACACCCCTCCACTTT. It specifies CASSLETGKTPLHF.

The rearrangement uses TRBV9 and TRBJ2-2; the match to TRBD2 covers 7 bases. The germline V gene has CDR1 SGDLS and CDR2 YYNGEE. The junction had 2 bases not matched to a gene; V was cut back by 0 bases and J by 6 bases. This CDR3 is 14 amino acids long. The CDR3 region is CASSVGGRAGELFF. CDR3 nucleotide sequence: TGTGCCAGCAGCGTAGGGGGGAGGGCCGGGGAGCTGTTTTTT.